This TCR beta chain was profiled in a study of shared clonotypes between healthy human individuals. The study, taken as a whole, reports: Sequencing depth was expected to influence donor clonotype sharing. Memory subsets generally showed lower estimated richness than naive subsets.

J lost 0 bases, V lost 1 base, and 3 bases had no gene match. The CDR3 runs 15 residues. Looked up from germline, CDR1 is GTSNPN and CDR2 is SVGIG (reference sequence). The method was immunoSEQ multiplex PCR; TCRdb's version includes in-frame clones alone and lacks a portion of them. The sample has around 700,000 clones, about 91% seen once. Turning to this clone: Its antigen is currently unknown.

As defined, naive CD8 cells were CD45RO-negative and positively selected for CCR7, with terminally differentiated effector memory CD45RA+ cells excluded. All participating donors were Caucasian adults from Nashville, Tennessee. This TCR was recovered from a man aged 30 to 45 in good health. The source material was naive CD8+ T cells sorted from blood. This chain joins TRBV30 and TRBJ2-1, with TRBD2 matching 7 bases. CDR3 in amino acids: CAWSEGGSSYNEQFF. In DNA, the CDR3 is TGTGCCTGGAGTGAGGGCGGGAGCTCCTACAATGAGCAGTTCTTC. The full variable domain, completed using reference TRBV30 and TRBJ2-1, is SQTIHQWPATLVQPVGSPLSLECTVEGTSNPNLYWYRQAAGRGLQLLFYSVGIGQISSEVPQNLSASRPQDRQFILSSKKLLLSDSGFYLCAWSEGGSSYNEQFFGPGTRLTVL.